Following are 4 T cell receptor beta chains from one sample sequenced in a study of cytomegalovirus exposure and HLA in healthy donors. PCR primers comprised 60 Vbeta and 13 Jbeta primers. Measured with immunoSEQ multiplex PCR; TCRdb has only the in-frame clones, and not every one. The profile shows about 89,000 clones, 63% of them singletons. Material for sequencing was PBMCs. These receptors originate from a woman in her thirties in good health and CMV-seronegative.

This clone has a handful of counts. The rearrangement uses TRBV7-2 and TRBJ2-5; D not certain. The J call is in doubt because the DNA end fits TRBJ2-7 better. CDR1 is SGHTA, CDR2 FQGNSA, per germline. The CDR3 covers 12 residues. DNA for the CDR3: TGTGCCAGCAGCTTTGACTCCTACGAGCAGTACTTC. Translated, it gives CASSFDSYEQYF.

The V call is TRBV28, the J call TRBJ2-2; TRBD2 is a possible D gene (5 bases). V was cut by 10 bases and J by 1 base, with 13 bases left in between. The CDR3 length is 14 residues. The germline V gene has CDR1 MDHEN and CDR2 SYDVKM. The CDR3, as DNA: TGTGCCACTAGCCTTCTCGGGAACACCGGGGAGCTGTTTTTT. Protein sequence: CATSLLGNTGELFF. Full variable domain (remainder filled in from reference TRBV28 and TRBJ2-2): DVKVTQSSRYLVKRTGEKVFLECVQDMDHENMFWYRQDPGLGLRLIYFSYDVKMKEKGDIPEGYSVSREKKERFSLILESASTNQTSMYLCATSLLGNTGELFFGEGSRLTVL.

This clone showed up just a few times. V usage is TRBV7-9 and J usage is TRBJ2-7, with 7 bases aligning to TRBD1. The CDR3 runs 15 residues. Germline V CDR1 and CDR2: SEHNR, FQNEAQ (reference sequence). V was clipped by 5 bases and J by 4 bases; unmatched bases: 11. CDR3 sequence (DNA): TGTGCCAGCAGCCCCAGGACAGGCGTGGGATACGAGCAGTACTTC. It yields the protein CASSPRTGVGYEQYF.

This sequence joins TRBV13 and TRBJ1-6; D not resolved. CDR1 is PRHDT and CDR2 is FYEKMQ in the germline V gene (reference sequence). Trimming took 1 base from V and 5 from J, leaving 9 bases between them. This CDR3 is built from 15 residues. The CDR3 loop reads CASSLAGSNNSPLHF. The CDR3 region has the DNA TGTGCCAGCAGCTTAGCAGGATCTAATAATTCACCCCTCCACTTT.